What follows describes a single T cell receptor (beta chain). No cognate antigen has been identified for it. No base quality values were provided; no much bigger clone lies one nucleotide off. The data belong to a study of blood T cell repertoires in COVID-19 (dated by TCRdb to the early 2020s). About the investigation overall: Collaborator samples came from the United States, Italy and Spain and covered acute and convalescent phases of COVID-19. The material from the prospective study consisted of cDNA or gDNA derived from T cells, B-cell-depleted T cells, or PBMCs. Subjects who had been exposed to COVID-19, were actively infected with it, or had recovered from it provided the deeply sampled blood TCRbeta repertoires that made up the dataset. A freely available public database, intended as a resource for researchers studying the immune response to SARS-CoV-2, is where the repertoires were released. The samples were drawn from two sources: the first 160 participants of the ongoing ImmuneRACE study, and some 1,300 subjects contributed by 6 global collaborators. Sample metadata almost always included a de-identified subject ID, COVID-19 status, age in years and sex. Where available, HLA class I and class II types were obtained from metadata supplied by the sample provider rather than from assay-based typing. Paper-wide results and their limitations: The quantity of clinical and demographic metadata differed by source and by participant and was supplied without curation.

The immunoSEQ Assay, a bias-controlled multiplex PCR, was used to amplify TCRbeta CDR3 regions from genomic DNA. The study's processing was this. The number of nucleated cells in each sample was estimated from the amplification of reference gene primers within the assay. Sequence reads were collapsed and filtered to measure the absolute abundance of every unique TCRbeta CDR3 rearrangement. For each sample, productive Simpson clonality was calculated as the square root of Simpson's diversity index across productive rearrangements. TCRdb stores this immuneACCESS table with in-frame sequences only. Part of the clones is absent; in the studies checked, under half of the shortfall reflects unresolved V genes, and no reason is known for the rest. That table gives V, J and clone size, and the DNA gave D and trimming. The sample records roughly 150,000 clones, roughly 84% of which are singletons. Approximately 9.4% of the sample comes from the top ten.

Collaborating institutions collected whole blood in K2EDTA tubes following their own protocols. For TCRbeta analysis, collaborator samples were shipped as frozen whole blood, as isolated PBMCs, or as DNA extracted from either sample type. V and J are truncated by 10 bases and 3 bases respectively, leaving an intervening sequence of 22 bases. The CDR3 goes from the cysteine to the phenylalanine over 15 residues. Only the CDR3 DNA is retained, 45 bases long and in frame from the first base. CDR1 SGHRS and CDR2 YFSETQ are derived from the germline V gene. The rearranged segments are TRBV5-1 and TRBJ1-2; the D gene is perhaps TRBD1, from 6 matching bases. Material: peripheral blood. The clonotype comes from a woman between 45 and 65 years old with acute or convalescent COVID-19. Here the CDR3 is given as CARAGGGAGDYGYTF. The DNA sequence is given as TGCGCCCGCGCCGGCGGGGGGGCAGGAGACTATGGCTACACCTTC. Reference TRBV5-1 and TRBJ1-2 proteins supply the regions before and after the CDR3; the full variable domain is: KAGVTQTPRYLIKTRGQQVTLSCSPISGHRSVSWYQQTPGQGLQFLFEYFSETQRNKGNFPGRFSGRQFSNSRSEMNVSTLELGDSALYLCARAGGGAGDYGYTFGSGTRLTVV.